This T cell receptor beta chain stems from a study of T cell responses to AZD1222 COVID-19 vaccine. Turning to this clone: Antigen unknown.

The data were produced by immunoSEQ multiplex PCR, yet TCRdb's version contains in-frame clones alone and is incomplete. The top ten hold 1.5% to 2% of the sample, which has approximately 150,000 clones, 80% to 90% seen once. General observations from the study: Unmutated variant regions are reportedly targeted by nearly half of spike-specific TCRs. There were mostly white British donors and more females than males, and clonal diversity was possibly underestimated. At 160-218 and 743-854, vaccine-associated CD4 TCRs were dominant, and they spanned spike.

Trimming pared 3 bases from V and 2 bases from J, leaving 25 bases between. CDR1 is SGHRS and CDR2 is YFSETQ in the germline V gene. The CDR3 sequence is 19 residues long. This chain links TRBV5-1 with TRBJ2-3, with D possibly TRBD1 on 6 matching bases. The sequence came from an adult in good health. Source: peripheral blood, taken on day 0 of AZD1222 vaccination. The CDR3 loop is CASSSDPHQGKKHTDTQYF. CDR3 DNA sequence: TGCGCCAGCAGCTCCGACCCGCACCAGGGGAAGAAACACACAGATACGCAGTATTTT.